Below, 7 T cell receptor beta chains from the same sample are listed, as sequenced in a study of cytomegalovirus exposure and HLA in healthy donors. Using immunoSEQ multiplex PCR, the repertoire was profiled, and TCRdb retains in-frame clones only, with some absent. The sample has about 73,000 clones; about 95% are singletons. Material for sequencing was PBMCs. Receptors were obtained from a woman younger than 30 in good health and CMV-seronegative.

This chain connects TRBV29-1 to TRBJ1-5, with TRBD1 matching over 8 bases. There are 14 residues in the CDR3. V was pared by 4 bases and J by 2 bases, with 4 bases of the junction left unmatched. Germline V gene data show CDR1 as SQVTM and CDR2 as ANQGSEA. CDR3 coding DNA: TGCAGCGTTGGGGGGGGACAGGGCAATCAGCCCCAGCATTTT. Its protein is CSVGGGQGNQPQHF.

CDR3 DNA: TGTGCCACCTGGACCCGGGACAAGAACACTGAAGCTTTCTTT. It is translated as CATWTRDKNTEAFF. This chain joins TRBV6-1 and TRBJ1-1, with D possibly being TRBD1 (6 bases). This CDR3 is built from 14 residues. V was cut by 10 bases and J by 1 base, with 16 bases left in between. The germline V gene has CDR1 MNHNS and CDR2 SASEGT.

The chain uses TRBV28 and TRBJ2-7; TRBD1 matches 9 bases. V lost 5 bases to trimming and J lost 0 bases; unmatched junction nucleotides: 5. Germline V gene sequence: CDR1 MDHEN, CDR2 SYDVKM. The CDR3 runs to 15 residues. CDR3 bases: TGTGCCAGCAGTGGACAGGGGTCGGCCTCCTACGAGCAGTACTTC. This encodes CASSGQGSASYEQYF.

The chain's CDR3 is CASSLRQGYEQYF. The CDR3 DNA is TGTGCCAGCAGCCTACGACAGGGCTACGAGCAGTACTTC. This chain links TRBV4-2 with TRBJ2-7, with 7 bases aligning to TRBD1. The CDR3 sequence is 13 residues long. The V and J ends lost 4 bases and 3 bases, in that order; junction bases with no gene match: 3. Germline CDR1 reads LGHNA; CDR2 reads YNFKEQ.

This chain uses TRBV5-6 with TRBJ2-5; 7 bases line up with TRBD1. The ends lost 1 base at V and 3 bases at J; junction bases unmatched: 3. The germline V gene has CDR1 SGHDT and CDR2 YYEEEE. This CDR3 contains 14 residues. For the CDR3, the DNA is TGTGCCAGCAGCTTGTCCGGGACAGAAGAGACCCAGTACTTC. Its translation is CASSLSGTEETQYF.

The J gene is TRBJ2-3, the V gene TRBV9; D possibly corresponds to TRBD2 (6 bases). The CDR3 length is 14 residues. CDR1 and CDR2 from the germline V gene are SGDLS and YYNGEE. The V and J ends lost 0 bases and 3 bases respectively, with 8 bases between them. CDR3 nucleotide sequence: TGTGCCAGCAGCGTAGTGGGGGGAACAGATACGCAGTATTTT. This sequence encodes CASSVVGGTDTQYF. Full variable domain (rest looked up from reference TRBV9 and TRBJ2-3): DSGVTQTPKHLITATGQRVTLRCSPRSGDLSVYWYQQSLDQGLQFLIQYYNGEERAKGNILERFSAQQFPDLHSELNLSSLELGDSALYFCASSVVGGTDTQYFGPGTRLTVL.

This clone has only a few counts. The V and J genes are TRBV7-9 and TRBJ2-7, with TRBD2 as a possible D gene (6 bases). CDR1 and CDR2 from the germline V gene are SEHNR and FQNEAQ (reference sequence). This CDR3 spans 14 amino acids. V lost 8 bases, J lost 0 bases, and 14 bases lay in between. The CDR3 coding sequence is TGTGCCAGCGTCGGGGGTGCTCCCTCCTACGAGCAGTACTTC. Protein sequence: CASVGGAPSYEQYF.